This T cell receptor beta chain was sequenced in a study of early stage breast cancer tumors. Study in general: Of approximately 16 invasive breast tumors, about 12 were hormone receptor-positive, HER2-negative. Among approximately 12 ER+/PR+/HER2- tumors, eight were ductal, four lobular.

Produced via immunoSEQ multiplex PCR; TCRdb's table is partial and in-frame only. The sample includes about 14,000 clones, roughly 80% seen only once; the top ten take 4% to 5.5%. The sample holds a few counts of this clone. Its antigen is still unknown. Study-wide points: Most shared enriched TCRB sequences were commonly generated ones.

Trimming shortened V by 4 bases and J by 7 bases, and 14 bases separated the two germline ends. The CDR3 is 13 residues long. Germline V gene lookup returns CDR1 SQVTM and CDR2 ANQGSEA. Sequenced sample: normal breast tissue next to the tumor. The sequence was collected from a person aged 25 to 40 with breast cancer. The rearrangement joins TRBV29-1 to TRBJ1-5; D is possibly TRBD1 (6 bases). The CDR3 protein is CSVAEQGGQPQHF. CDR3 coding DNA: TGCAGCGTTGCCGAACAGGGCGGCCAGCCCCAGCATTTT.